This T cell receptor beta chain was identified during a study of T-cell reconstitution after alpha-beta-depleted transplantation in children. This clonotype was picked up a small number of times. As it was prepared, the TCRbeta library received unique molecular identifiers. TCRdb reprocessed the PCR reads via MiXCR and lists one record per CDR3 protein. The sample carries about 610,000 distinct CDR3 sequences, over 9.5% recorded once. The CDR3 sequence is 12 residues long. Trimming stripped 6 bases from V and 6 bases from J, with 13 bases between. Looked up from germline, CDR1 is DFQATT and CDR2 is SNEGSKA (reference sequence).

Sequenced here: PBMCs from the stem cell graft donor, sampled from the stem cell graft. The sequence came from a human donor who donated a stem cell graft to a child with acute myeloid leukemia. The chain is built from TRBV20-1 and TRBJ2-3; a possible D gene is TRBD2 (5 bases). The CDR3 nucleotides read TGCAGTGCAAAAGGGAGAATGGATACGCAGTATTTT. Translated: CSAKGRMDTQYF.